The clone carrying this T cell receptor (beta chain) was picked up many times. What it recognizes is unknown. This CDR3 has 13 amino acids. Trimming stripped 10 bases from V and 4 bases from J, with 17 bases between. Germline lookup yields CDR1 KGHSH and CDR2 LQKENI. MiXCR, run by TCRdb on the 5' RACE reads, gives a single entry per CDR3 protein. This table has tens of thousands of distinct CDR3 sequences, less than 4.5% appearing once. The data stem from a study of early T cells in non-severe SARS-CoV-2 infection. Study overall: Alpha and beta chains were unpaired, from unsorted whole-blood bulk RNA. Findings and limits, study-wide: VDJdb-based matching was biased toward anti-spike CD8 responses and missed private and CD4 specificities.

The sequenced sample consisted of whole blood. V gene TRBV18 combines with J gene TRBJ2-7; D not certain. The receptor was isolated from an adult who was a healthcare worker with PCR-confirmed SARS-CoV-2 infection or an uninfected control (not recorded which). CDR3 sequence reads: CATRVGRWYEQYF. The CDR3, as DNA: TGTGCCACCCGTGTGGGCCGGTGGTACGAGCAGTACTTC.